Below, 10 T cell receptor beta chains from the same sample are listed, as sequenced in a study of Graves' ophthalmopathy and Graves' hyperthyroidism. The TCR beta CDR3 regions underwent amplification from RNA transcripts. The workflow started with a first-round RT-PCR run with HTBI primers and then moved on to a second-round multiplex PCR. TCRdb used MiXCR to reprocess the multiplex PCR reads, holding one entry per CDR3 protein. The table has approximately 1.2 million distinct CDR3 sequences, less than 45% seen once. Sequencing used peripheral blood or thyroid tissue (not recorded which). The receptors were gathered from an adult man with Graves' hyperthyroidism.

This clonotype was observed a handful of times. The rearrangement joins TRBV12-3 or TRBV12-4 to TRBJ1-3; D possibly corresponds to TRBD1 (5 bases). The CDR3 consists of 15 residues. V lost 6 bases to trimming and J lost 4 bases, with 16 bases between them. CDR3 coding DNA: TGTGCCAGCAGCCGATCCGGGACGAGGGGAAACACCATATATTTT. This encodes CASSRSGTRGNTIYF.

This clonotype came up a few times. The genes are TRBV27 and TRBJ2-7; 7 nucleotides line up with TRBD1. J was trimmed by 3 bases and V by 5 bases; bases with no gene match: 7. Germline CDR1 MNHEY, CDR2 SMNVEV (reference sequence). The CDR3 length is 14 residues. CDR3 loop: CASSRQGAIYEQYF. CDR3 DNA sequence: TGTGCCAGCAGTCGACAGGGAGCTATCTACGAGCAGTACTTC.

V is TRBV20-1 and J is TRBJ2-7; D is unclear. CDR1 DFQATT and CDR2 SNEGSKA come from the germline V gene (reference sequence). The CDR3 runs to 15 residues. Trimming took off 5 bases at V and 1 base at J, with 18 bases between the two ends. CDR3 loop: CSADRSRSISYEQYF. The CDR3 coding sequence is TGCAGTGCTGACCGCTCTCGCTCGATTTCCTACGAGCAGTACTTC.

This clonotype was seen a handful of times. The gene calls are TRBV6-6 and TRBJ1-2, with D uncertain. Germline V CDR1 and CDR2: MNHNY, SVGAGI (reference sequence). This CDR3 has 13 residues. The V end was cut by 5 bases, the J end by 10 bases, with 17 bases between. DNA of the CDR3: TGTGCCAGCAGTAGCTTCCATAGTGAGGCCTACACCTTC. Its translation: CASSSFHSEAYTF.

This clonotype was found a few times. V and J are TRBV12-3 or TRBV12-4 and TRBJ1-2; 7 positions match TRBD1. V gave up 7 bases and J gave up 7 bases; unmatched junction bases: 9. The CDR3 covers 13 residues. The CDR3: CASTSQNRGGYTF. Here the CDR3 DNA reads TGTGCCAGCACTTCACAGAACAGGGGTGGCTACACCTTC.

CDR3 sequence reads: CASSQGTSGLETQYF. For the CDR3, the DNA is TGTGCCAGCAGCCAAGGGACTAGCGGACTGGAGACCCAGTACTTC. The chain uses TRBV6-5 and TRBJ2-5; 11 positions match TRBD2. Trimming took 6 bases from V and 5 from J; bases not matched to a gene: 8. CDR3 size: 15 residues. Looked up from germline, CDR1 is MNHEY and CDR2 is SVGAGI.

The V gene is TRBV5-1, the J gene TRBJ2-7; D remains ambiguous. CDR1 is SGHRS and CDR2 is YFSETQ in the germline V gene. The length of the CDR3 is 14 residues. V shed 1 base and J shed 3 bases, with 11 bases lying between them. DNA of the CDR3: TGCGCCAGCAGCTTGTTTCCAGATATCTACGAGCAGTACTTC. Translated: CASSLFPDIYEQYF. Variable domain in full (rest from reference TRBV5-1 and TRBJ2-7): KAGVTQTPRYLIKTRGQQVTLSCSPISGHRSVSWYQQTPGQGLQFLFEYFSETQRNKGNFPGRFSGRQFSNSRSEMNVSTLELGDSALYLCASSLFPDIYEQYFGPGTRLTVT.

This clonotype was found many times. The gene calls are TRBV20-1 and TRBJ1-4; a weak D match, TRBD1 (6 bases). The CDR3 has 13 residues. V lost 3 bases, J lost 4 bases, and 9 bases lay in between. CDR1 and CDR2 (germline): DFQATT, SNEGSKA (reference sequence). The DNA for the CDR3 is TGCAGTGCTAGGCAGGGGCATAATGAAAAACTGTTTTTT. This sequence encodes CSARQGHNEKLFF.

The V and J genes are TRBV6-5 and TRBJ1-2, with D hard to call. V was cut by 5 bases and J by 9 bases, with 25 bases left in between. This CDR3 has 16 residues. Germline-derived CDR1 and CDR2 are MNHEY and SVGAGI. This chain's CDR3 is CASSPLSTPIRISYTF. The CDR3 region has the DNA TGTGCCAGCAGTCCTCTCTCCACCCCAATCCGGATTAGCTACACCTTC.

This clonotype came up many times. In DNA form, the CDR3 reads TGCGCCAGCAGCATACAACAGGGAGGCTTCGACGAGCAGTACTTC. It encodes CASSIQQGGFDEQYF. The chain is built from TRBV5-1 and TRBJ2-7; the D call may be TRBD1 or TRBD2 (6 bases each). CDR1 is SGHRS, CDR2 YFSETQ, per germline. V was trimmed by 4 bases and J by 5 bases, leaving 19 bases between them. This CDR3 comprises 15 residues.